This TCR beta chain was sequenced for a study of cytomegalovirus exposure and HLA in healthy donors. Use of 60 Vbeta and 13 Jbeta primers characterized the PCR. Generated by immunoSEQ multiplex PCR, the TCRdb table keeps only in-frame clones and is missing some. The table includes approximately 79,000 clones, around 79% detected once. This clone was found a few times. What it binds is unknown. The study, taken as a whole, reports: A link between a missense DCLRE1C variant and TCR beta V- and J-gene trimming emerged from a later analysis. The investigators catalogued some 150 TCR beta chains as cytomegalovirus-associated.

This sequence originates from a male donor in good health and CMV-seropositive. Material: PBMCs.

CDR3 residues: CASSLEGGAIYEQYF. CDR3 coding DNA: TGTGCCAGCAGCTTAGAAGGGGGGGCGATCTACGAGCAGTACTTC. V and J are TRBV7-2 and TRBJ2-7; a possible D gene is TRBD2 (7 bases). The CDR3 runs 15 residues. Germline V gene lookup returns CDR1 SGHTA and CDR2 FQGNSA. Trimming removed 1 base from V and 3 bases from J, with 13 bases in between.